Sequencing of this T cell receptor beta chain was carried out in a study of blood T cell repertoires in COVID-19. About the study: Samples representing acute and convalescent COVID-19 were sourced from the United States, Italy and Spain. Sources were T cells, B-cell-depleted T cells, or PBMCs; the material itself was cDNA or gDNA.

Per germline, CDR1 SEHNR and CDR2 FQNEAQ (reference sequence). The length of the CDR3 is 14 residues. The V gene lost 0 bases and the J gene lost 5 bases, with 7 bases spanning the gap. Original handling: How many nucleated cells were present was estimated from reference gene primer amplification. Assay used: immunoSEQ multiplex PCR; TCRdb lists only in-frame clones, some missing. The V and J calls and clone size come from that table; D and trimming were worked out from the DNA. The sample carries 270,000 or so clones, over 70% recorded once. Sequencing input: peripheral blood. The TCR sequence derives from a human donor in a cohort sampled during active COVID-19. V usage is TRBV7-9 and J usage is TRBJ2-2, with D maybe TRBD2 (5 bases). CDR3 loop: CASSLAEATGELFF. DNA of the CDR3: TGTGCCAGCAGCTTAGCGGAGGCGACCGGGGAGCTGTTTTTT.